A selection of T cell receptor beta chains follows, all from one sample in a study of T-cell reconstitution after alpha-beta-depleted transplantation in children. MiXCR, run by TCRdb on the PCR reads, gives a single entry per CDR3 protein. Among roughly 340,000 distinct CDR3 sequences listed, around 15% were seen once. This specimen was PBMCs, mostly from graft donor cells, taken 360 days after TCRalphabeta/CD19-depleted stem cell transplant. These receptors came from a male patient aged 2-15 years who had a stem cell transplant for acute lymphoblastic leukemia, so the T cells may come from the graft donor. The CDR3 runs from the conserved cysteine through the conserved F or W. Each record gives: V gene, D gene, clone size, J gene, CDR3 protein, CDR3 DNA. The D gene is left open where the match is weak. Size is omitted from some rows. Given values are once, few, many or a class for expanded clones.

TRBV6-1	TRBD2	-	TRBJ2-5	CASRGLAGESQYF	TGTGCCAGCAGGGGACTAGCGGGGGAGAGCCAGTACTTC
TRBV5-1	-	-	TRBJ1-1	CASSLRQNTEAFF	TGCGCCAGCAGCTTAAGACAGAACACTGAAGCTTTCTTT
TRBV11-2	-	many	TRBJ2-7	CASSLGTHGAQYF	TGTGCCAGCAGCTTAGGTACTCACGGAGCTCAGTACTTC
TRBV3-1	-	-	TRBJ2-1	CASSQGGGWYSYNEQFF	TGTGCCAGCAGCCAAGGAGGTGGTTGGTACTCCTACAATGAGCAGTTCTTC
TRBV28	-	-	TRBJ2-7	CASSLQGGEQYF	TGTGCCAGCAGTTTACAGGGAGGCGAGCAGTACTTC
TRBV10-3	-	-	TRBJ2-7	CAISEGSSSYEQYF	TGTGCCATCAGTGAGGGCAGTAGCTCCTACGAGCAGTACTTC
TRBV4-3	-	-	TRBJ2-5	CASSQDLQPHYQETQYF	TGCGCCAGCAGCCAAGACTTGCAGCCACACTACCAAGAGACCCAGTACTTC
TRBV7-6	TRBD2	few	TRBJ2-1	CASSPGRGPNNEQFF	TGTGCCAGCAGCCCAGGGAGGGGCCCCAACAATGAGCAGTTCTTC
TRBV20-1	-	-	TRBJ2-7	CSLAGPGQGRYEQYF	TGCAGTCTCGCTGGCCCTGGCCAGGGTCGGTACGAGCAGTACTTC
TRBV6-2/TRBV6-3	TRBD2	few	TRBJ2-3	CASSYGVAGTDTQYF	TGTGCCAGCAGTTACGGGGTAGCGGGAACAGATACGCAGTATTTT
TRBV28	-	few	TRBJ2-1	CASRSGGSINEQFF	TGTGCCAGCAGGAGCGGAGGGAGCATCAATGAGCAGTTCTTC
TRBV7-2	TRBD1	-	TRBJ1-1	CASSLQGARITEAFF	TGTGCCAGCAGCCTACAGGGGGCGCGGATCACTGAAGCTTTCTTT
TRBV6-1	-	many	TRBJ2-2	CASSEAGGTGELFF	TGTGCCAGCAGTGAAGCAGGGGGGACCGGGGAGCTGTTTTTT
TRBV10-3	-	-	TRBJ2-2	CAITGNTGELFF	TGTGCCATCACCGGGAACACCGGGGAGCTGTTTTTT
TRBV10-3	-	-	TRBJ2-6	CAISESLPDRYSGANVLTF	TGTGCCATCAGTGAGTCCCTTCCAGACAGATACTCTGGGGCCAACGTCCTGACTTTC
TRBV29-1	TRBD1	-	TRBJ2-2	CSVEGDRVGATGELFF	TGCAGCGTTGAAGGGGACAGGGTAGGGGCCACCGGGGAGCTGTTTTTT
TRBV12-3/TRBV12-4	-	many	TRBJ2-5	CASSMPSGGTQETQYF	TGTGCCAGCAGTATGCCATCAGGGGGGACGCAAGAGACCCAGTACTTC
TRBV7-9	TRBD1	few	TRBJ2-5	CASSLGGTGVQETQYF	TGTGCCAGCAGCTTAGGAGGGACAGGGGTGCAAGAGACCCAGTACTTC